The present entry profiles one TCR beta chain with its context. Its antigen is not known. The Susac syndrome patients fit the recently defined diagnostic criteria for definite or probable disease. This record comes from a study of CD8 T cells in Susac syndrome. Overall study findings and caveats: In Susac syndrome, CD4+ T cell repertoires lacked any clonal expansion.

A quantity of about 0.5 to 1 ug RNA underwent reverse transcription using random hexamers. TCRdb used MiXCR to reprocess the immunoSEQ multiplex PCR reads, holding one entry per CDR3 protein. The data show some 96,000 distinct CDR3 sequences, just under 95% seen once. From germline, CDR1 is MNHEY and CDR2 SVGEGT. The CDR3 is made up of 11 amino acids. With 4 bases removed from V and 5 bases from J, the gap between germline ends came to 5 bases. The sequence derives from a human donor with Susac syndrome. The chain couples TRBV6-2 or TRBV6-3 to TRBJ2-5; D is unclear. Sequenced sample: CD4+ T cells from PBMCs. The CDR3: CASSSLETQYF. The CDR3 nucleotides are TGTGCCAGCAGTTCCCTCGAGACCCAGTACTTC.